This T cell receptor beta chain was captured in a study of cytomegalovirus exposure and HLA in healthy donors. The overall study: Most genotyped donors, about 81% of some 400, had Caucasian-associated genetic ancestry.

The V end was cut by 8 bases, the J end by 4 bases, with 8 bases between. The germline CDR1 and CDR2 sequences are MNHNY and SVGAGI (reference sequence). This CDR3 spans 11 amino acids. Likely unrecorded immune exposures existed in these nominally healthy donors. The PCR made use of 60 Vbeta and 13 Jbeta primers. Method: immunoSEQ multiplex PCR; TCRdb's copy keeps in-frame clones and lacks some. This table holds more than 100,000 clones, roughly 70% found once. Points on this clone: Its specificity is unknown.

General study results and limits: The study carried out a later analysis of TCR beta sequences. It associated 15,000 to 20,000 of them with specific HLA alleles at a false discovery rate of 0.05. An analysis done earlier found most TCR beta V segments productive about 87% or about 30% of the time.

Sequencing was performed on PBMCs. This sequence joins TRBV6-6 and TRBJ1-2; D call uncertain. The sequence came from a man aged 45-65 years in good health and CMV-seropositive. The CDR3: CASRQIYGYTF. The DNA for the CDR3 is TGTGCCAGCCGTCAGATCTATGGCTACACCTTC.